This note documents a single TCR beta chain sequence. With 5 bases clipped from V and 1 base from J, the junction kept 3 bases outside the gene matches. This CDR3 comprises 15 residues. CDR1 and CDR2 (germline): SEHNR, FQNEAQ (reference sequence). This record comes from a study of shared clonotypes between healthy human individuals. Sequencing was performed with immunoSEQ multiplex PCR; in TCRdb, only in-frame clones are kept and a portion is missing. In the table there are 850,000 to 1,200,000 clones, approximately 72% of which are singletons. The source is a man younger than 35 in good health. The V gene is TRBV7-9, the J gene TRBJ2-7; 12 bases agree with TRBD2. The sequencing sample was made of memory CD4+ T cells sorted from blood. Sample subset: CD45RA-negative fraction. The CDR3 sequence is CASSRLAGVSYEQYF. The CDR3 DNA follows: TGTGCCAGCAGCAGACTAGCGGGAGTGTCCTACGAGCAGTACTTC.